The 8 T cell receptor beta chains listed next were all sequenced from one sample in a study of post-analysis software for immune sequencing data (dated by TCRdb to about 2015). On the study overall, not on this receptor specifically: Significantly higher frequencies in patients than in controls were found for roughly five TRBV segments, including TRBV5-6, TRBV5-1 and TRBV20-1.

Receptor libraries were prepared by PCR. For sequencing, an Illumina HiSeq 2500 was employed. Unique molecular identifiers were incorporated into TCR beta cDNA libraries to reduce PCR and sequencing biases. TCRdb passed the public sequencing reads through fastp at Q25 and MiXCR, retaining productive beta sequences. Entries are consolidated by CDR3 protein sequence, retaining the most common genes and DNA. The sample includes 750,000 to 900,000 distinct CDR3 sequences, with approximately 44% observed a single time. The ten biggest clones cover 4.9% of the sample. Their cognate antigens are unknown. Sequenced: blood. Receptors were obtained from a girl between 10 and 17 years old with multiple sclerosis.

This clonotype was recorded once. The CDR3 DNA reads TGTGCCAGCAGCTCGGTGGGGACAGAAACCAACTCTGGGGCCAACGTCCTGACTTTC. It is translated as CASSSVGTETNSGANVLTF. The J gene is TRBJ2-6, the V gene TRBV7-3; 7 bases are a match to TRBD1. This CDR3 comprises 19 residues. CDR1 and CDR2 (germline): SGHTA, FQGTGA. Losses at the gene ends were 4 bases for V and 0 bases for J; bases not matched to a gene: 12.

The rearrangement uses TRBV4-1 and TRBJ2-1, with D possibly matching TRBD2 (6 bases). This CDR3 is built from 18 residues. V dropped 3 bases and J dropped 0 bases, with 18 bases sitting between them. Germline CDR1 and CDR2: MGHRA and YSYEKL. CDR3 sequence reads: CASSQGGTGTRSYNEQFF. The CDR3 bases are TGCGCCAGCAGCCAGGGGGGTACCGGGACCCGCTCCTACAATGAGCAGTTCTTC.

This clonotype was observed a few times. This chain connects TRBV20-1 to TRBJ1-2; D unclear. The CDR3 has 14 amino acids. V gave up 3 bases and J gave up 3 bases, with 14 bases separating them. Germline V gives CDR1 DFQATT, CDR2 SNEGSKA (reference sequence). CDR3 DNA: TGCAGTGCTAGTCCCGCGACCGGGCACTATGGCTACACCTTC. It encodes CSASPATGHYGYTF.

This chain connects TRBV5-1 to TRBJ2-5, with 8 positions matching TRBD1. The end of the DNA is better explained by TRBJ2-7, so the J call may be wrong. The CDR3 extends over 14 amino acids. The V gene's germline CDR1 is SGHRS and CDR2 YFSETQ. CDR3 residues: CASSPMVDRDEQYF. Here the CDR3 DNA reads TGCGCCAGCAGCCCAATGGTGGACAGGGACGAGCAGTACTTC.

This clonotype was seen a few times. The chain links TRBV6-5 to TRBJ2-7; D is perhaps TRBD1 or TRBD2 (5 bases each). Deletions cut 4 bases from V and 2 bases from J, with 12 bases between. Germline CDR1 and CDR2: MNHEY and SVGAGI. This CDR3 is 14 amino acids long. In DNA, the CDR3 is TGTGCCAGCAGTTGGGGCACCGGGGCCTACGAGCAGTACTTC. Encoded protein: CASSWGTGAYEQYF.

The chain joins TRBV7-3 to TRBJ2-5; TRBD2 matches 8 bases. The V segment lost 8 bases and the J segment 6 bases; nucleotides outside the gene matches: 8. Germline V gene sequence: CDR1 SGHTA, CDR2 FQGTGA. The CDR3 runs 13 residues. In DNA form, the CDR3 reads TGTGCCAGCCGGATAGCGGGACAAAAGACCCAGTACTTC. Translation: CASRIAGQKTQYF. Complete variable domain (other parts from reference TRBV7-3 and TRBJ2-5): GAGVSQTPSNKVTEKGKYVELRCDPISGHTALYWYRQSLGQGPEFLIYFQGTGAADDSGLPNDRFFAVRPEGSVSTLKIQRTERGDSAVYLCASRIAGQKTQYFGPGTRLLVL.

The chain carries TRBV19 and TRBJ2-5, with 8 bases matching TRBD2. The V gene's germline CDR1 is LNHDA and CDR2 SQIVND (reference sequence). The CDR3 runs 15 residues. V shed 4 bases, J shed 1 base, and the junction held 5 bases outside the gene matches. CDR3 loop: CASSRPGGIQETQYF. The CDR3 region has the DNA TGTGCCAGTAGTAGGCCGGGGGGGATCCAAGAGACCCAGTACTTC.

This clonotype was counted a few times. The genes are TRBV7-9 and TRBJ2-3, with a weak D call TRBD2 (6 bases). Trimming pared 5 bases from V and 1 base from J, leaving 13 bases between. Germline CDR1 and CDR2: SEHNR and FQNEAQ (reference sequence). CDR3 length: 15 amino acids. The CDR3 here is CASSPPRGRTDTQYF. The CDR3 nucleotides read TGTGCCAGCAGCCCACCGCGGGGCCGCACAGATACGCAGTATTTT. The whole variable domain, filled in from reference TRBV7-9 and TRBJ2-3, reads DTGVSQNPRHKITKRGQNVTFRCDPISEHNRLYWYRQTLGQGPEFLTYFQNEAQLEKSRLLSDRFSAERPKGSFSTLEIQRTEQGDSAMYLCASSPPRGRTDTQYFGPGTRLTVL.